Described below is a single T cell receptor beta chain sequence and its context. Libraries were prepared by immunoSEQ multiplex PCR; TCRdb keeps only in-frame clonotypes and omits some of them. The sample has some 130,000 clones; approximately 90% are singletons. The CDR3 contains 10 residues. Germline values: CDR1 GTSNPN, CDR2 SVGIG (reference sequence). With 4 bases removed from V and 5 bases from J, the gap between germline ends came to 2 bases. The data stem from a study of T cell responses to AZD1222 COVID-19 vaccine. Sequencing was performed on peripheral blood, taken on day 0 of AZD1222 vaccination. The receptor was derived from an adult in good health. The chain combines TRBV30 with TRBJ1-4; D ambiguous. DNA of the CDR3: TGTGCCTGGAAAAATGAAAAACTGTTTTTT. Amino acid sequence: CAWKNEKLFF.